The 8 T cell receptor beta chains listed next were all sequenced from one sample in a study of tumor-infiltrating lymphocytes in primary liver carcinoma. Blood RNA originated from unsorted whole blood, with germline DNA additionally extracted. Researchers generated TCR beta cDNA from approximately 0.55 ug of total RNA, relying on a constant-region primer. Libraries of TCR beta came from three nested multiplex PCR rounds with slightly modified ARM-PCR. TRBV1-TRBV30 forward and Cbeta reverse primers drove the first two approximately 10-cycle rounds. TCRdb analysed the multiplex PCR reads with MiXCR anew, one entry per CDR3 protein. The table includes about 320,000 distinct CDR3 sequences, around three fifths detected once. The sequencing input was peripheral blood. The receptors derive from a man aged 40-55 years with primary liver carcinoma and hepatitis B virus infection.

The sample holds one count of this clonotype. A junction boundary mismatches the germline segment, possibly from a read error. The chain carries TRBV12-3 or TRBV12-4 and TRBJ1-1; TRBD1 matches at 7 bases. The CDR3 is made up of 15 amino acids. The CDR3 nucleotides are TGTACCAGCAGTTTAGAACCGGGACAGAACACTCAAGCTTTCTTT. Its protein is CTSSLEPGQNTQAFF.

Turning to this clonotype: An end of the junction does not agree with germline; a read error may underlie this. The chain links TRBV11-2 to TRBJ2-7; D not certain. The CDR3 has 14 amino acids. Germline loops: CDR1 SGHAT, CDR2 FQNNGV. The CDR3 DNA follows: TGTGCCAGCAGCTTAGATCTTCAAAGGGATGAGCGGTACTTC. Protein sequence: CASSLDLQRDERYF.

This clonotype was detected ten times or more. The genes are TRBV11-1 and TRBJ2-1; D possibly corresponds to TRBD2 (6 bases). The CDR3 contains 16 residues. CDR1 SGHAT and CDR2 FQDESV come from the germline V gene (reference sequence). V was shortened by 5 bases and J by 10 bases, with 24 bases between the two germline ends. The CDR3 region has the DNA TGTGCCAGCAGCGCCTTTCGAGGGGAGGACCTTTGGGAGCAGTTCTTC. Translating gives CASSAFRGEDLWEQFF.

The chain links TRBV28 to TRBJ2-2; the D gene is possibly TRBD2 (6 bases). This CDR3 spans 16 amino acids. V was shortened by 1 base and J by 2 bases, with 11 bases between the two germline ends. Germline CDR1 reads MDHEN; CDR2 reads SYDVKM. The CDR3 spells CASSLSGGTNTGELFF. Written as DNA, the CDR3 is TGTGCCAGCAGTTTATCTGGCGGGACCAACACCGGGGAGCTGTTTTTT.

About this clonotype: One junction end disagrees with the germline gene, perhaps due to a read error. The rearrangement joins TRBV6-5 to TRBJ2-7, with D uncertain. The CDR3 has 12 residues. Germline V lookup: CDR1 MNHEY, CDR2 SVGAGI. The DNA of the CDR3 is TGTGCCAACAGTTCCTCAGGTTACGAGCAGTACTTC. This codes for CANSSSGYEQYF.

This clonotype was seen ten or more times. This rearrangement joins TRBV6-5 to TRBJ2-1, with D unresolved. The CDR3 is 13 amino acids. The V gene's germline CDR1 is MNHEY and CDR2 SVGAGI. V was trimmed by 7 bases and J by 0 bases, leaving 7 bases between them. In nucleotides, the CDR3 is TGTGCCAGCAAATCTGGCTCCTACAATGAGCAGTTCTTC. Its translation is CASKSGSYNEQFF.

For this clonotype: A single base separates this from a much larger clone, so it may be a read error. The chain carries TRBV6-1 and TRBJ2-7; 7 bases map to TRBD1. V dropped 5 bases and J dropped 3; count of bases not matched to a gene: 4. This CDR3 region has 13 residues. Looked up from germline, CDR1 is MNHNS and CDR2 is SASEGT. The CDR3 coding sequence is TGTGCCAGCAGTAAAAGACAGGGCTACGAGCAGTACTTC. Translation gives CASSKRQGYEQYF.

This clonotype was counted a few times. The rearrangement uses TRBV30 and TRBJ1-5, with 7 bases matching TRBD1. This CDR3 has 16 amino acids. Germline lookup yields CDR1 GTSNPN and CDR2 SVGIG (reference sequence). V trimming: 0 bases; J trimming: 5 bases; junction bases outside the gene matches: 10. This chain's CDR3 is CAWSVRGRGFDQPQHF. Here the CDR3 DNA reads TGTGCCTGGAGTGTACGGGGCAGGGGGTTCGATCAGCCCCAGCATTTT.